These T cell receptor beta chains were read from a single sample in a study of response to subunit inactivated influenza vaccine. MiXCR, applied by TCRdb to the RT-PCR reads, yields one record per CDR3 protein. The table shows 560,000 or so distinct CDR3 sequences, with 7.6% occurring only once. The source material was PBMCs from blood, sampled around 2 years after vaccination. These TCRs come from a man between 50 and 75 years old who received an inactivated influenza vaccine. Both conserved end residues are part of each CDR3. D genes are given only for firm matches. Expanded clones are given a class, and other clones once, few, many or no size at all.

v_call	j_call	d_call	clone_size	cdr3_length	cdr3_aa	cdr3_nt
TRBV20-1	TRBJ2-7	TRBD1	few	13	CSARLDRDYEQYF	TGCAGTGCTAGGCTGGACAGGGACTACGAGCAGTACTTC
TRBV11-2	TRBJ2-2	.	.	15	CASSLEGTLTGELFF	TGTGCCAGCAGCTTAGAGGGGACTCTCACCGGGGAGCTGTTTTTT
TRBV6-5	TRBJ1-1	.	.	15	CASSYSGLRGAEAFF	TGTGCCAGCAGTTACTCGGGGCTGCGGGGCGCTGAAGCTTTCTTT
TRBV6-2/TRBV6-3	TRBJ1-2	.	few	13	CASSKQSNYGYTF	TGTGCCAGCAGTAAACAGAGTAACTATGGCTACACCTTC
TRBV5-1	TRBJ1-3	.	.	16	CASSSSTGAFQNTIYF	TGCGCCAGCAGCTCTTCCACGGGGGCCTTCCAAAACACCATATATTTT
TRBV5-1	TRBJ2-1	.	few	11	CASRFRNEQFF	TGCGCCAGCAGGTTTAGAAATGAGCAGTTCTTC
TRBV6-1	TRBJ2-4	.	few	13	CASSEIGSNIQYF	TGTGCCAGCAGTGAAATAGGGTCCAACATTCAGTACTTC
TRBV6-2/TRBV6-3	TRBJ2-1	TRBD2	.	17	CASSYWIPGLAGREQFF	TGTGCCAGCAGTTACTGGATTCCGGGACTAGCGGGAAGAGAGCAGTTCTTC
TRBV27	TRBJ2-1	.	.	15	CASSLPGGAHNEQFF	TGTGCCAGCAGCCTTCCAGGGGGGGCCCACAATGAGCAGTTCTTC
TRBV7-6	TRBJ2-7	.	few	14	CASSTGHNSYEQYF	TGTGCCAGCAGCACAGGACATAACTCCTACGAGCAGTACTTC
TRBV15	TRBJ2-5	.	.	15	CATSERGGAWETQYF	TGTGCCACCAGCGAAAGAGGAGGGGCTTGGGAGACCCAGTACTTC